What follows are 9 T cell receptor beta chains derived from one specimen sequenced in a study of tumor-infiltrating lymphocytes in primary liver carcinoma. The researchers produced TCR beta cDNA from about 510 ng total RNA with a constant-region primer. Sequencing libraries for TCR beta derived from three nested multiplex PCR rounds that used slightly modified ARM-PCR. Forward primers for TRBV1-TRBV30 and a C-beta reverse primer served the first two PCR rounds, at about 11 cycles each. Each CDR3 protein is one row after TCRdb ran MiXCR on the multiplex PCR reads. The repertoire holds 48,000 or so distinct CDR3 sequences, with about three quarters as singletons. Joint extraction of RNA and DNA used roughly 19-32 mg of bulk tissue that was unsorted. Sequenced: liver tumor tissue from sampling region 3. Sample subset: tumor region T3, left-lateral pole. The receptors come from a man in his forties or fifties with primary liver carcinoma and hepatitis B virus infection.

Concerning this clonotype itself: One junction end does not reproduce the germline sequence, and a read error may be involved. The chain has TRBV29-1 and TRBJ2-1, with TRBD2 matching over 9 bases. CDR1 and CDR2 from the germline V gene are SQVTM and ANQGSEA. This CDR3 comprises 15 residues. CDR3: CSIEDSSGRLDEKFF. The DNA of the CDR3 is TGCAGCATTGAAGATAGTAGCGGGAGACTGGATGAGAAGTTCTTC.

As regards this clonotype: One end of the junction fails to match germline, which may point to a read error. The CDR3 DNA reads TGTGCCAGTAGCTTATCCGTTGGATTAGCGGGAGGGGGGTGCGAGCAGTACTTC. It yields the protein CASSLSVGLAGGGCEQYF. This chain connects TRBV11-2 to TRBJ2-7; TRBD2 agrees at 11 bases. This CDR3 is built from 18 residues. Germline CDR1 SGHAT, CDR2 FQNNGV.

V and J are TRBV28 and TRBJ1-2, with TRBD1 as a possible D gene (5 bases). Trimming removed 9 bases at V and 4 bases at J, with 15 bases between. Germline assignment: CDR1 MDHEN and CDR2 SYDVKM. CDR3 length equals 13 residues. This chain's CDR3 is CARGSQGSYGYTF. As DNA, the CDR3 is TGTGCCAGAGGTTCCCAGGGTTCCTATGGCTACACCTTC.

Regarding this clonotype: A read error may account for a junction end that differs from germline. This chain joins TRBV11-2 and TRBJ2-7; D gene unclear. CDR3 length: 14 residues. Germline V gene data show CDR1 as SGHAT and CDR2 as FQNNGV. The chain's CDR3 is CASILTVIAYEQYF. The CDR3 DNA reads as TGTGCCAGCATCTTAACTGTCATTGCCTACGAGCAGTACTTC. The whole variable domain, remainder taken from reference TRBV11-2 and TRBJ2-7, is EAGVAQSPRYKIIEKRQSVAFWCNPISGHATLYWYQQILGQGPKLLIQFQNNGVVDDSQLPKDRFSAERLKGVDSTLKIQPAKLEDSAVYLCASILTVIAYEQYFGPGTRLTVT.

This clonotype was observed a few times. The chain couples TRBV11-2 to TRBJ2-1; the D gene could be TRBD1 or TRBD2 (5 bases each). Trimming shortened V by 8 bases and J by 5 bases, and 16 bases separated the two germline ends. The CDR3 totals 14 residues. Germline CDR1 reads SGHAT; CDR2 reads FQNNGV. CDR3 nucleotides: TGTGCCAGCCGGAAGCGGCAGGGCGACAATGAGCAGTTCTTC. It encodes CASRKRQGDNEQFF.

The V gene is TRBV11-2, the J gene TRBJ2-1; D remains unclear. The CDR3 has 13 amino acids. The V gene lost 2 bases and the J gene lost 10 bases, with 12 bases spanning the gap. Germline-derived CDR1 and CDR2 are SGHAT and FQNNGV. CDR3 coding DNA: TGTGCCAGCAGCTTAAATGATGCCCGCGAGCAGTTCTTC. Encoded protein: CASSLNDAREQFF.

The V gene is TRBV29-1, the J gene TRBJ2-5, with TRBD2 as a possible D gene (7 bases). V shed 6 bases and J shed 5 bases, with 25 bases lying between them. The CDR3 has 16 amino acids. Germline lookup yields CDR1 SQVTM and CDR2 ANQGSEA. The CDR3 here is CSVSWGGATKVETQYF. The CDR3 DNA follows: TGCAGCGTCTCATGGGGGGGGGCCACTAAGGTGGAGACCCAGTACTTC.

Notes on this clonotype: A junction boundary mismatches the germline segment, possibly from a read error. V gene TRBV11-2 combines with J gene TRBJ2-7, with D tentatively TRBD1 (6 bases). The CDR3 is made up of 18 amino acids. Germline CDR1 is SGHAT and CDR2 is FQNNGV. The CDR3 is CASSLIDMGTWYSYEQRF. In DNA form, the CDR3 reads TGTGCCAGCAGCTTAATAGACATGGGGACATGGTATTCCTACGAGCAGCGCTTC. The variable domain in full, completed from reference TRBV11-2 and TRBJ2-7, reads EAGVAQSPRYKIIEKRQSVAFWCNPISGHATLYWYQQILGQGPKLLIQFQNNGVVDDSQLPKDRFSAERLKGVDSTLKIQPAKLEDSAVYLCASSLIDMGTWYSYEQRFGPGTRLTVT.

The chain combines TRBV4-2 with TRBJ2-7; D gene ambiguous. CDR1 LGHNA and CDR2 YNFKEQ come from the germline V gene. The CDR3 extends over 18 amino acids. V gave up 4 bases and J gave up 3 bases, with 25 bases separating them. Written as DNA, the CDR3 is TGTGCCAGCAGCCGAGAACAGTCGGTAGCCATCCATTACTACGAGCAGTACTTC. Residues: CASSREQSVAIHYYEQYF.